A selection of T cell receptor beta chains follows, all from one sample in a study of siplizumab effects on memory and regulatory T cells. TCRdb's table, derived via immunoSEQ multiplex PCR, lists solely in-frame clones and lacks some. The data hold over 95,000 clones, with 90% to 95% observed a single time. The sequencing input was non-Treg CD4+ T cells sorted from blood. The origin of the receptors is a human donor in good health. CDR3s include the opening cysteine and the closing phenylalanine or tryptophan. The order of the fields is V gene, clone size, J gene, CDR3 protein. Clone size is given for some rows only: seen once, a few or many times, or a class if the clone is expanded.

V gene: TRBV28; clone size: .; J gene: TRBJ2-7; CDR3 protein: CASTFSTTGQYEQYF
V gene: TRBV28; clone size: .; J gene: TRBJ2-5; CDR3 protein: CASSWQSGQPISLETQYF
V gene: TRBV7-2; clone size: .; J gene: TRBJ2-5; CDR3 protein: CASSPGPERKETQYF
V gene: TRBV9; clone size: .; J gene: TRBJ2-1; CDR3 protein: CASSPRGGMLGEQFF
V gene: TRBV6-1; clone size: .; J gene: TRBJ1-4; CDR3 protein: CASGYRGTTNEKLFF
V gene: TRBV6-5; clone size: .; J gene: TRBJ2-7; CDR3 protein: CASSSYQGKYEQYF
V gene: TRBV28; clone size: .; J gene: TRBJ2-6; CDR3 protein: CASTLRNSGANVLTF
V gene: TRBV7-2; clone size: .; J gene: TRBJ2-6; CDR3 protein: CASSLAFIGAGANVLTF
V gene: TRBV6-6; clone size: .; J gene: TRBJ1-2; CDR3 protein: CASSLGAPYYGYTF
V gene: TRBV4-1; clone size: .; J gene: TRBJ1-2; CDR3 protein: CASSQAGTGGAFGYTF
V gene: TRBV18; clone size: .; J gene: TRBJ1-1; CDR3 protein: CASSPRQEGTEAFF
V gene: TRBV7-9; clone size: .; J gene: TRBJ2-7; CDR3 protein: CASSLQGEGEQYF
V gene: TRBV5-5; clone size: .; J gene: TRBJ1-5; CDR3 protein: CASSLRTGSNQPQHF
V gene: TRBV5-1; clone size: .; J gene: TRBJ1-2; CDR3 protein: CASSLMEGNYGYTF
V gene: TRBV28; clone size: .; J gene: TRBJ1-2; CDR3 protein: CASSLDDTPNDRDYGYTF
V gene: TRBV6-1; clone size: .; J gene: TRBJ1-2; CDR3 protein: CASSQAAYGYTF
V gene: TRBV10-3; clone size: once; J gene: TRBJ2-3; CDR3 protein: CAISRTSGGDDTQYF
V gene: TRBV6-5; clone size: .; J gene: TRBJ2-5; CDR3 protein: CASSYSGGKETQYF
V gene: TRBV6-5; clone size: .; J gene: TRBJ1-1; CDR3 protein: CASSYNGRGNTEAFF
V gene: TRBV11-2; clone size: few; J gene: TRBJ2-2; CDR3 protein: CASSSGGTGELFF
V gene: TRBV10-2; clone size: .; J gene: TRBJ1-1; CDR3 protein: CASSEQGDTEAFF
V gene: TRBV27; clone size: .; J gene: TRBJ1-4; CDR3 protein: CASSDQTATNEKLFF
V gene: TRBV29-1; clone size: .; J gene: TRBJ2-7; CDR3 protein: CSVLEQGVTSPQYF
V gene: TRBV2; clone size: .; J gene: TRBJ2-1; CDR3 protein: CASSPTGIHEQFF
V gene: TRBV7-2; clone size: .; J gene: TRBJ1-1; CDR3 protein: CASSLAGRVTEAFF
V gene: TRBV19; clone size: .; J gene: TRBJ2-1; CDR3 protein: CASSIALSTSISYNEQFF
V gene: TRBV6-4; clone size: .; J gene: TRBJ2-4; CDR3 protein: CASSDTLRAPNIQYF
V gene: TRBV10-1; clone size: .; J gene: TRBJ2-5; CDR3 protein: CASSGQLQETQYF
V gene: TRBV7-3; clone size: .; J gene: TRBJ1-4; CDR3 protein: CASSLSFEKLFF
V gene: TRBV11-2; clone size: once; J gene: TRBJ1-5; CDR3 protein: CASSLDTLMNSNQPQHF
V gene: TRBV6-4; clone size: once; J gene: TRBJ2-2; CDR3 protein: CASSENVGPTGELFF
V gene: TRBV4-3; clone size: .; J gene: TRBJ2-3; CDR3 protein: CASSQEFGGASTDTQYF
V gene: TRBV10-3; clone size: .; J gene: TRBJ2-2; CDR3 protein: CAISWTSEKELFF
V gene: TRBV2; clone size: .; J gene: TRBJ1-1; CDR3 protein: CASSEGGRGNTEAFF
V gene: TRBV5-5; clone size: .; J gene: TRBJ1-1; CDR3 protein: CASNLQGAGYLNEAFF
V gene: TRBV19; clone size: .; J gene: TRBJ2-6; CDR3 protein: CASGAGTGANVLTF
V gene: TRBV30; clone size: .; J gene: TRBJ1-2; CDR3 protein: CAWTIAGTGGRRGYTF
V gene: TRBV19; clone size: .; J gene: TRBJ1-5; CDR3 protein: CASSTQGQRSGNQPQHF
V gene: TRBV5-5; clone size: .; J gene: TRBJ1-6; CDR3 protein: CASSLVGQGDNSPLHF
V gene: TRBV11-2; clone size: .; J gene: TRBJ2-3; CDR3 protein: CASSLRGTGQDTQYF
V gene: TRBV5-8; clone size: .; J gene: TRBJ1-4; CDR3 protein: CASSSVPFEEKLFF
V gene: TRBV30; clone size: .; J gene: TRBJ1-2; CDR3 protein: CAWSGVNYGYTF
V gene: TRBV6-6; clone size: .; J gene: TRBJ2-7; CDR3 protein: CASSYLSSYEQYF
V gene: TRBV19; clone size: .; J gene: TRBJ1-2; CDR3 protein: CASSIDRFYGYTF
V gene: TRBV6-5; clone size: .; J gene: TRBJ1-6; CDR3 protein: CASSYFGTVNSPLHF
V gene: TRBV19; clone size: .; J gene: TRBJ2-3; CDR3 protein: CASIGTPTDTQYF
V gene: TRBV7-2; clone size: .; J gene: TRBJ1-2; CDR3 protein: CASSIGTGDGYTF
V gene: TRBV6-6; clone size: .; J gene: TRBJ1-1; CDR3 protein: CASSPQGVFAFF
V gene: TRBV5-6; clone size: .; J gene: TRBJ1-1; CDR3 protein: CASSTRVRATGLTNTEAFF
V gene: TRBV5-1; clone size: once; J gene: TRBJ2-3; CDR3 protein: CASSPGQSPTDTQYF
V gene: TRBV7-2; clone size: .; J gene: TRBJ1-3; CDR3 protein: CASSLGTTGNTIYF
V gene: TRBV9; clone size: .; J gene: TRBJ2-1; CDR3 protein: CASSEGRGGHNEQFF
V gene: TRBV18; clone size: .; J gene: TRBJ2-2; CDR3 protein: CASSPVLAVNTGELFF